This TCR beta chain was documented in a study of spatial heterogeneity in lung cancer. Study findings and constraints: Blood contained ubiquitous expanded tumor TCRs more at resection than at follow-up.

This clonotype was seen ten or more times. Its antigen is unidentified. TCR cDNA molecules each carried a unique molecular identifier. Using its own MiXCR run on the 5' RACE reads, TCRdb lists one record per CDR3 protein. The sample lists about 23,000 distinct CDR3 sequences; approximately 4.7% were seen once. The CDR3 is 14 residues long. Germline V CDR1 and CDR2: KGHSH, LQKENI. V shed 5 bases and J shed 5 bases, with 16 bases lying between them. Described time point: sample taken at primary tumor resection. Whole RNA obtained from tumor, nontumor lung or frozen PBMC underwent sequencing without sorting.

This TCR came from a male donor with early-stage non-small cell lung cancer. The specimen was PBMCs, collected at surgery. The chain employs TRBV18 and TRBJ2-7, with D perhaps matching TRBD1 (5 bases). The CDR3: CASSVSGNLHEQYF. The CDR3 DNA is TGTGCCAGCTCAGTTTCAGGGAATCTCCACGAGCAGTACTTC.